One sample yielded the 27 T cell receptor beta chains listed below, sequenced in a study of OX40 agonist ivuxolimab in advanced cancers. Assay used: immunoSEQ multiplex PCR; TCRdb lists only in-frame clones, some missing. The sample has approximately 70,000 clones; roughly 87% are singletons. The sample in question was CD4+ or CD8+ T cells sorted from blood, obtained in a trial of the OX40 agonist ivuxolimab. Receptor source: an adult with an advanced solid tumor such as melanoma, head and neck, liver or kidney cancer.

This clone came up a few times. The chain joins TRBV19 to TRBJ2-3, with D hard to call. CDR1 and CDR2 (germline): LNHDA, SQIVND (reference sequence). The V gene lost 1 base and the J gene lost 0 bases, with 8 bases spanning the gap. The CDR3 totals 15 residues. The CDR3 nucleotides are TGTGCCAGTAGTATAGGGGCAGGAAGCACAGATACGCAGTATTTT. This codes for CASSIGAGSTDTQYF.

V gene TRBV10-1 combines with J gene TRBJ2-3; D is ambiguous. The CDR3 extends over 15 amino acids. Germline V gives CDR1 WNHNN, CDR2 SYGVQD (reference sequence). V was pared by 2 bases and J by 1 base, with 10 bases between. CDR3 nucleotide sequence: TGCGCCAGCAGTGAGGCGAAAGTTGGCACAGATACGCAGTATTTT. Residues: CASSEAKVGTDTQYF.

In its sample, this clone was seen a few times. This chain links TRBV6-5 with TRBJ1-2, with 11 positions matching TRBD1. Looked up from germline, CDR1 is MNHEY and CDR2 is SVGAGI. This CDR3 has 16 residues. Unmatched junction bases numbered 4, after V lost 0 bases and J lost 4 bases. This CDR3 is CASSYSRTGGLYGYTF. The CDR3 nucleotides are TGTGCCAGCAGTTACTCCCGGACAGGGGGCCTCTATGGCTACACCTTC.

The CDR3 loop reads CAWTMGTRILSGNTIYF. CDR3 bases: TGTGCCTGGACCATGGGAACCCGAATTCTCTCTGGAAACACCATATATTTT. The chain couples TRBV30 to TRBJ1-3, with D uncertain. This CDR3 is built from 17 residues. Germline lookup yields CDR1 GTSNPN and CDR2 SVGIG (reference sequence). V was shortened by 4 bases and J by 0 bases, with 19 bases between the two germline ends. Supplemented by reference TRBV30 and TRBJ1-3, the full variable domain reads SQTIHQWPATLVQPVGSPLSLECTVEGTSNPNLYWYRQAAGRGLQLLFYSVGIGQISSEVPQNLSASRPQDRQFILSSKKLLLSDSGFYLCAWTMGTRILSGNTIYFGEGSWLTVV.

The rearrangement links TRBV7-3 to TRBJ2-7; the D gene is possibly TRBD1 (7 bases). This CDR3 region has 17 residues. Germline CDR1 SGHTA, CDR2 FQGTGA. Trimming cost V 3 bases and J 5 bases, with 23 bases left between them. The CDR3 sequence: CASSFSGRRGHLDEQYF. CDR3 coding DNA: TGTGCCAGCAGCTTCTCCGGACGGAGGGGGCACTTGGACGAGCAGTACTTC.

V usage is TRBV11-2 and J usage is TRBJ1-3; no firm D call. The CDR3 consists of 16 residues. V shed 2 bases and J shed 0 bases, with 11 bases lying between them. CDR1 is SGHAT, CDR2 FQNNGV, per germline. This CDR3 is CASSLRAARSGNTIYF. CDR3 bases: TGTGCCAGCAGCTTAAGGGCAGCCCGCTCTGGAAACACCATATATTTT.

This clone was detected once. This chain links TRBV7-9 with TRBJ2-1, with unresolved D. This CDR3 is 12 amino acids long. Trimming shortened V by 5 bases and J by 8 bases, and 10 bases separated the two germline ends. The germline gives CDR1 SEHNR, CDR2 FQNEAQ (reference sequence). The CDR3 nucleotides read TGTGCCAGCAGCGCCCTCCACTATGAGCAGTTCTTC. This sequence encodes CASSALHYEQFF.

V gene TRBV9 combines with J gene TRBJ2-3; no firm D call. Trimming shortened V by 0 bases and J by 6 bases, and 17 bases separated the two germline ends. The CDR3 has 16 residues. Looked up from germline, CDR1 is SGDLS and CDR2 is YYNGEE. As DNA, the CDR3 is TGTGCCAGCAGCGTAGAAAGTTACAGTCGGGCGGATACGCAGTATTTT. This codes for CASSVESYSRADTQYF.

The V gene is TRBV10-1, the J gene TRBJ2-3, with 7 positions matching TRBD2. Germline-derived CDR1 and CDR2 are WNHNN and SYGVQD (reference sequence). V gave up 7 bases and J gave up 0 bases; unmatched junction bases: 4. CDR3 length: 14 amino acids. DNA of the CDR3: TGCGCCAGCAATCGCGGGAGAAGCACAGATACGCAGTATTTT. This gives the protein CASNRGRSTDTQYF.

CDR3 nucleotides: TGCGCCAGCAGGAGAAGAGGGCTAGCGGGAAGCACAGATACGCAGTATTTT. It encodes CASRRRGLAGSTDTQYF. The V gene is TRBV4-1, the J gene TRBJ2-3, with 9 bases aligning to TRBD2. This CDR3 has 17 residues. The trim removed 6 bases at V and 0 bases at J, leaving 10 bases unmatched. Germline loops: CDR1 MGHRA, CDR2 YSYEKL.

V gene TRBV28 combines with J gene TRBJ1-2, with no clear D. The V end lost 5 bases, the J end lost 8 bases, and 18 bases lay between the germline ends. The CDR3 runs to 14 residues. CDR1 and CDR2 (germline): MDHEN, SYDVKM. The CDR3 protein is CASSLAVMIRGYTF. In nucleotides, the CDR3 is TGTGCCAGCAGTCTCGCGGTTATGATCAGAGGCTACACCTTC.

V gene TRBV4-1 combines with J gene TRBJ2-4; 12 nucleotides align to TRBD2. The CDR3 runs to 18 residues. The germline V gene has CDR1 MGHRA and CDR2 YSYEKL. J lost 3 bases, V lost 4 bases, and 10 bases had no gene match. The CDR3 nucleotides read TGCGCCAGCAGCCCTCTAGCGGGAGGGCCGATTGACAAAAACATTCAGTACTTC. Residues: CASSPLAGGPIDKNIQYF.

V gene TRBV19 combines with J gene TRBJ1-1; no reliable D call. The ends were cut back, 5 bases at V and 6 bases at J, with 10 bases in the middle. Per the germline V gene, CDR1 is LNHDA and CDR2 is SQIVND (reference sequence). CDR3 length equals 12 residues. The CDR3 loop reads CASSVPLAEAFF. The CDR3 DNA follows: TGTGCCAGTAGTGTTCCCCTGGCTGAAGCTTTCTTT. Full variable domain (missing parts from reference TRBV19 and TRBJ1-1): DGGITQSPKYLFRKEGQNVTLSCEQNLNHDAMYWYRQDPGQGLRLIYYSQIVNDFQKGDIAEGYSVSREKKESFPLTVTSAQKNPTAFYLCASSVPLAEAFFGQGTRLTVV.

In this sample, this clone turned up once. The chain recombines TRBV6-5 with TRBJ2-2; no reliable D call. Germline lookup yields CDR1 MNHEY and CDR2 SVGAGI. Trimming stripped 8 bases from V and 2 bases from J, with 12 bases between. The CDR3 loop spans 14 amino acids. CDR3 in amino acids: CASGKGSNTGELFF. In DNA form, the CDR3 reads TGTGCCAGCGGAAAGGGAAGTAACACCGGGGAGCTGTTTTTT.

The CDR3 sequence is CATKYIAYEQYF. CDR3 coding DNA: TGTGCCACCAAGTACATCGCCTACGAGCAGTACTTC. The chain links TRBV6-5 to TRBJ2-7; no clear D gene. V was cut by 10 bases and J by 2 bases, with 12 bases left in between. This CDR3 comprises 12 residues. Germline V lookup: CDR1 MNHEY, CDR2 SVGAGI.

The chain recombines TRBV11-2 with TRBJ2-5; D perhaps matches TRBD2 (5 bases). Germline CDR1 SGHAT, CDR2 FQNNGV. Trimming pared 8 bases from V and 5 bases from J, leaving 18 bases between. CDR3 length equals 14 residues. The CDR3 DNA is TGTGCCAGCTCACCTCGGGTGGCGGGCGAGACCCAGTACTTC. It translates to CASSPRVAGETQYF.

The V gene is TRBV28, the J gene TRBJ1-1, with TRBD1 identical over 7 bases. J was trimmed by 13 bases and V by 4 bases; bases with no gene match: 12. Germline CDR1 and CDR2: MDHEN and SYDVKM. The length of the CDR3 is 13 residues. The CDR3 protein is CASSSHARQGGFF. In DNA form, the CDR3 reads TGTGCCAGCAGTTCACACGCCCGACAGGGTGGTTTCTTT. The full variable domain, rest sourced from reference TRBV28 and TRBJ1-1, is DVKVTQSSRYLVKRTGEKVFLECVQDMDHENMFWYRQDPGLGLRLIYFSYDVKMKEKGDIPEGYSVSREKKERFSLILESASTNQTSMYLCASSSHARQGGFFGQGTRLTVV.

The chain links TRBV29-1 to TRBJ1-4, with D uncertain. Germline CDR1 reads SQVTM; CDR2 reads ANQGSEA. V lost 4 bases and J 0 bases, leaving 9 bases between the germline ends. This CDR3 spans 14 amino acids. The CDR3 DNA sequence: TGCAGCGTTGGAGTGTTGGCAACTAATGAAAAACTGTTTTTT. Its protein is CSVGVLATNEKLFF. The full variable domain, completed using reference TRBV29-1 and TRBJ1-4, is SAVISQKPSRDICQRGTSLTIQCQVDSQVTMMFWYRQQPGQSLTLIATANQGSEATYESGFVIDKFPISRPNLTFSTLTVSNMSPEDSSIYLCSVGVLATNEKLFFGSGTQLSVL.

CDR3 amino acids: CASSSRGSPLHF. Here the CDR3 DNA reads TGTGCCAGCAGTTCCCGTGGGTCACCCCTCCACTTT. This rearrangement joins TRBV6-5 to TRBJ1-6; D is uncertain. This CDR3 contains 12 residues. The germline V gene encodes CDR1 MNHEY and CDR2 SVGAGI. Trimming removed 4 bases from V and 10 bases from J, with 8 bases in between.

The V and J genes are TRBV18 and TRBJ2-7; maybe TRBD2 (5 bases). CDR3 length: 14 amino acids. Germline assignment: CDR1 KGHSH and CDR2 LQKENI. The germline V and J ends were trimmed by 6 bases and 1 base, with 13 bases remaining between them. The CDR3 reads CASSQNPGSYEQYF. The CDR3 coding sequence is TGTGCCAGCTCCCAGAACCCGGGGTCCTACGAGCAGTACTTC.

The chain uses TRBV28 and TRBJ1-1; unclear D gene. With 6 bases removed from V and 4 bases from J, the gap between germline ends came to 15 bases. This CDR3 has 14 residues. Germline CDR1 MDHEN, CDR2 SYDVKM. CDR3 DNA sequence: TGTGCCAGCAGCCTGGGAGCCAGCGGCACTGAAGCTTTCTTT. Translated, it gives CASSLGASGTEAFF.

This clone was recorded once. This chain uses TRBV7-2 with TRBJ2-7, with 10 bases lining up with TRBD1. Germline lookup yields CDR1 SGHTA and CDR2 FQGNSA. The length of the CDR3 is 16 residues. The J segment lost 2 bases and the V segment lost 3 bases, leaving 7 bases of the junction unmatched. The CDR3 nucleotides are TGTGCCAGCAGCTTTAGTTGGGACAGGGGAACCTACGAGCAGTACTTC. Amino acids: CASSFSWDRGTYEQYF.

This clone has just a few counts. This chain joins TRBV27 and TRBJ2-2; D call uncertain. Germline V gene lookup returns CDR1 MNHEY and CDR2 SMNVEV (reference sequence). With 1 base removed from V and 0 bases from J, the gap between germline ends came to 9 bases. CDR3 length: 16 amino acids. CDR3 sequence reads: CASSLYGGSNTGELFF. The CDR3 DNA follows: TGTGCCAGCAGTTTATACGGCGGTTCGAACACCGGGGAGCTGTTTTTT.

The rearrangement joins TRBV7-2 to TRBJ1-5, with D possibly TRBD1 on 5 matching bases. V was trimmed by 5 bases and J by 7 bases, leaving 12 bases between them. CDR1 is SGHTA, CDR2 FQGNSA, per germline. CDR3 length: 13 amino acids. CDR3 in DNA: TGTGCCAGCAGCACCCAGGGTAGACAGCCCCAGCATTTT. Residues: CASSTQGRQPQHF.

In DNA form, the CDR3 reads TGCAGCGCTGACAGGGCCGACACTGAAGCTTTCTTT. This gives the protein CSADRADTEAFF. The chain recombines TRBV29-1 with TRBJ1-1, with TRBD1 matching 7 bases. J lost 3 bases, V lost 7 bases, and 5 bases had no gene match. The CDR3 extends over 12 amino acids. Germline loops: CDR1 SQVTM, CDR2 ANQGSEA.

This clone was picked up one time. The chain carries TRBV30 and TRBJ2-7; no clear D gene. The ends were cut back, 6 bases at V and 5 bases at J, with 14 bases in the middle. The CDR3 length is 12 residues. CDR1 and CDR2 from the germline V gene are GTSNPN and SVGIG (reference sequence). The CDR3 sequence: CACGLYTNEQYF. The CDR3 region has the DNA TGTGCCTGCGGGCTCTACACCAACGAGCAGTACTTC.

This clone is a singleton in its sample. CDR3 region: CASSFYPRGNSPLHF. DNA for the CDR3: TGTGCCAGCAGTTTTTACCCCCGGGGCAATTCACCCCTCCACTTT. The chain joins TRBV27 to TRBJ1-6; TRBD1 is a possible D gene (5 bases). This CDR3 has 15 amino acids. CDR1 and CDR2 from the germline V gene are MNHEY and SMNVEV (reference sequence). V lost 3 bases, J lost 7 bases, and 13 bases lay in between.